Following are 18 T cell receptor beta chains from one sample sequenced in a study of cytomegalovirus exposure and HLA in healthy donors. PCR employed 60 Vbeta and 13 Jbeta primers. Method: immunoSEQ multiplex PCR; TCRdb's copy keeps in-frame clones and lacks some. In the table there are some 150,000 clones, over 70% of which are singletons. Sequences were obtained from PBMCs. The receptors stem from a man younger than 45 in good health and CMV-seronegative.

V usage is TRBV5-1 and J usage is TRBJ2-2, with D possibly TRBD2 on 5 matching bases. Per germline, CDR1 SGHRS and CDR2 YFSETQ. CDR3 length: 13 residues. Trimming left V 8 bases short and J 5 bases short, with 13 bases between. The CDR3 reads CASQTGLTGELFF. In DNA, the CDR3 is TGCGCCAGTCAGACGGGGTTAACCGGGGAGCTGTTTTTT.

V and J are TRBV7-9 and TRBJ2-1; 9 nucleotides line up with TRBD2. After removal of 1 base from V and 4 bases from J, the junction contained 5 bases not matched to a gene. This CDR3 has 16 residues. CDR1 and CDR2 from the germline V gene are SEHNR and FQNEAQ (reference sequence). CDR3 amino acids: CASSLGGGGAYNEQFF. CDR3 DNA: TGTGCCAGCAGCTTAGGTGGCGGGGGGGCTTACAATGAGCAGTTCTTC.

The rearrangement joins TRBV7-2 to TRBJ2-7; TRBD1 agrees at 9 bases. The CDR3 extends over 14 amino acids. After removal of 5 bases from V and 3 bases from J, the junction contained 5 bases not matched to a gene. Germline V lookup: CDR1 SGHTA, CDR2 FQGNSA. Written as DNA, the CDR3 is TGTGCCAGCAGCCCGCGACAGGGGGTCTACGAGCAGTACTTC. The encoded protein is CASSPRQGVYEQYF.

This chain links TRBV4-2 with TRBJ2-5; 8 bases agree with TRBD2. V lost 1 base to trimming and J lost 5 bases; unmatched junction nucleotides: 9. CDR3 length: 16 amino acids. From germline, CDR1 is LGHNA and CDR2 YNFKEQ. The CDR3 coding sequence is TGTGCCAGCAGCCAAGGGAGGCGGGGGGAAAGGGAGACCCAGTACTTC. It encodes CASSQGRRGERETQYF.

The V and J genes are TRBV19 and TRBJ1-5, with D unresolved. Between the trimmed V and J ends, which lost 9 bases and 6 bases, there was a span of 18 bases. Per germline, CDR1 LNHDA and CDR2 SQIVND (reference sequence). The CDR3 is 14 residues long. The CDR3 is CASSLAHPGQPQHF. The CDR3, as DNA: TGTGCCAGCTCCCTAGCCCACCCTGGTCAGCCCCAGCATTTT.

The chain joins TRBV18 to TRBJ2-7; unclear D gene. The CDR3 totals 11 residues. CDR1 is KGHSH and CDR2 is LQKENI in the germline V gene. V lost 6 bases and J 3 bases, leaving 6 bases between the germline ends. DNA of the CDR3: TGTGCCAGCTCGCCGGGCTACGAGCAGTACTTC. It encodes CASSPGYEQYF.

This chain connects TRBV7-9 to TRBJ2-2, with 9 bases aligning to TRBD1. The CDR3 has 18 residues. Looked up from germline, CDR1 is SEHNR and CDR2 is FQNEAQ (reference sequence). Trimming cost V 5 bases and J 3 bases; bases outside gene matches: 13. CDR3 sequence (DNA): TGTGCCAGCAGCGCATTTCTCACCAGGACAGGGGACACCGGGGAGCTGTTTTTT. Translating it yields CASSAFLTRTGDTGELFF. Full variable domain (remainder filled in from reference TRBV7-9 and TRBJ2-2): DTGVSQNPRHKITKRGQNVTFRCDPISEHNRLYWYRQTLGQGPEFLTYFQNEAQLEKSRLLSDRFSAERPKGSFSTLEIQRTEQGDSAMYLCASSAFLTRTGDTGELFFGEGSRLTVL.

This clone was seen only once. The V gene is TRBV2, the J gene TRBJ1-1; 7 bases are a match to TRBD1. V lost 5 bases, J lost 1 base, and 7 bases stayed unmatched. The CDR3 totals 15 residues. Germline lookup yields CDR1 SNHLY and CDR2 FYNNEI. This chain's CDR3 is CASSWPGQTNTEAFF. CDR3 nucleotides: TGTGCCAGCAGTTGGCCGGGACAGACGAACACTGAAGCTTTCTTT. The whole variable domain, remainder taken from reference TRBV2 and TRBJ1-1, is EPEVTQTPSHQVTQMGQEVILRCVPISNHLYFYWYRQILGQKVEFLVSFYNNEISEKSEIFDDQFSVERPDGSNFTLKIRSTKLEDSAMYFCASSWPGQTNTEAFFGQGTRLTVV.

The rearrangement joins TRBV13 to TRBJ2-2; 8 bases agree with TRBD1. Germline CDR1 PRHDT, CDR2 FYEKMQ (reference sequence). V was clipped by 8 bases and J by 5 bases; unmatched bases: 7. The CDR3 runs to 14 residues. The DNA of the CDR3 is TGTGCCAGCTTCGGCAGGGGGCGAACCGGGGAGCTGTTTTTT. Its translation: CASFGRGRTGELFF.

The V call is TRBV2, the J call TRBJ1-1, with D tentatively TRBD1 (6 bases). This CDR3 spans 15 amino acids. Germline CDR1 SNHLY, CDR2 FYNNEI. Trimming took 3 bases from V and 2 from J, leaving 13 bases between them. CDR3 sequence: CASSDRGRDNTEAFF. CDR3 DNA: TGTGCCAGCAGTGACAGGGGTCGAGATAACACTGAAGCTTTCTTT.

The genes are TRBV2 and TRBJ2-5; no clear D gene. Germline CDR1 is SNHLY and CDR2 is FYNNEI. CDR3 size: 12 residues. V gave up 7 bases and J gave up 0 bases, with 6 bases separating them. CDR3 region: CASIEYQETQYF. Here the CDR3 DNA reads TGTGCCAGCATCGAGTACCAAGAGACCCAGTACTTC.

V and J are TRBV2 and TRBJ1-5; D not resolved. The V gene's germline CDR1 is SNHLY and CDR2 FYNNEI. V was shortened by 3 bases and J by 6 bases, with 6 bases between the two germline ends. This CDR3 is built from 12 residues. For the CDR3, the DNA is TGTGCCAGCAGTGACGGGGTTCAGCCCCAGCATTTT. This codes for CASSDGVQPQHF.

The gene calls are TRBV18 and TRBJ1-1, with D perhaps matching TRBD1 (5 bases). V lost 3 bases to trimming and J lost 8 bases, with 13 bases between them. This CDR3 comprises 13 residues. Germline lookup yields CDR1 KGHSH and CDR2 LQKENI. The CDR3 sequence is CASSPRGVTEAFF. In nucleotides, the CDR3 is TGTGCCAGCTCACCCCGGGGGGTTACCGAAGCTTTCTTT.

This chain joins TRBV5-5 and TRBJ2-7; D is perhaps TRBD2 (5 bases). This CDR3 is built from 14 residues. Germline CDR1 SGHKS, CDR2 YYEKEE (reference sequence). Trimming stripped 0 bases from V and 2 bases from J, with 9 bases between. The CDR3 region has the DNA TGTGCCAGCAGCTTGGTTGAGGGAGCCTACGAGCAGTACTTC. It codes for CASSLVEGAYEQYF.

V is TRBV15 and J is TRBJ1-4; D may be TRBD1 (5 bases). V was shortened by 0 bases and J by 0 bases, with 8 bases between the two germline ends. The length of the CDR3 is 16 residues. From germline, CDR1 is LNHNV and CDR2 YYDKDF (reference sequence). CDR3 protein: CATSRERQTTNEKLFF. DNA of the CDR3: TGTGCCACCAGCAGAGAAAGACAGACAACTAATGAAAAACTGTTTTTT.

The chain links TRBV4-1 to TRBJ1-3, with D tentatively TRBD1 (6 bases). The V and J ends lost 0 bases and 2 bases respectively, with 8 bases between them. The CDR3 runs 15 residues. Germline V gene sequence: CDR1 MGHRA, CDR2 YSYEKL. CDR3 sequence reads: CASSQEPGAGNTIYF. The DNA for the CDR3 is TGCGCCAGCAGCCAAGAACCAGGGGCTGGAAACACCATATATTTT.

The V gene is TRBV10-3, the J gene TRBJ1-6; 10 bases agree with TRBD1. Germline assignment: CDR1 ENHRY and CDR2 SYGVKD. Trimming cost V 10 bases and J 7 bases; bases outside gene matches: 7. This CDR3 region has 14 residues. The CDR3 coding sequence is TGTGCCACCAGCCCGGGACAGGGGAATTCACCCCTCCACTTT. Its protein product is CATSPGQGNSPLHF.

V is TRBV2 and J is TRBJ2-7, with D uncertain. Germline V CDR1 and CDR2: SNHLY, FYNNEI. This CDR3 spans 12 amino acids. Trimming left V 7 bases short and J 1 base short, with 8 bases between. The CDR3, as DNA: TGTGCCAGCAACAGCCTTTCCTACGAGCAGTACTTC. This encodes CASNSLSYEQYF.